One and the same sample provided the 27 T cell receptor beta chains below, sequenced in a study of cytomegalovirus exposure and HLA in healthy donors. Clones were read by immunoSEQ multiplex PCR, and TCRdb kept only the in-frame ones, dropping some. Here the sample spans some 110,000 clones, 88% being singletons. Specimen: PBMCs. The source is a man between 18 and 35 years old in good health and CMV-seropositive.

This chain connects TRBV6-4 to TRBJ2-2, with 8 bases aligning to TRBD2. This CDR3 has 14 amino acids. The V gene's germline CDR1 is MRHNA and CDR2 SNTAGT. V shed 5 bases, J shed 3 bases, and the junction held 2 bases outside the gene matches. CDR3 nucleotides: TGTGCCAGCAGTAGAGCGGGGGACACCGGGGAGCTGTTTTTT. Translation: CASSRAGDTGELFF.

The chain has TRBV10-3 and TRBJ1-1; tentatively, D is TRBD1 (6 bases). The V gene's germline CDR1 is ENHRY and CDR2 SYGVKD. This CDR3 comprises 12 residues. Trimming took off 6 bases at V and 7 bases at J, with 12 bases between the two ends. In DNA, the CDR3 is TGTGCCATCAGCGTCGACAGGATTGAAGCTTTCTTT. This sequence encodes CAISVDRIEAFF.

The V gene is TRBV9, the J gene TRBJ1-2, with 7 bases aligning to TRBD1. CDR1 and CDR2 from the germline V gene are SGDLS and YYNGEE. V lost 5 bases and J lost 3; bases outside the gene matches: 19. The CDR3 runs to 18 residues. CDR3 nucleotide sequence: TGTGCCAGCAGGGGTCTGGGGGACAGAGTCCCCTCCGACTATGGCTACACCTTC. Protein sequence: CASRGLGDRVPSDYGYTF.

The chain uses TRBV12-5 and TRBJ2-3; 7 nucleotides align to TRBD2. Germline CDR1 reads LGHNT; CDR2 reads FRNRAP. The length of the CDR3 is 11 residues. The V gene end was trimmed by 9 bases and the J gene end by 3 bases; junction bases not matched to a gene: 0. The CDR3 is CASGGTDTQYF. The CDR3 coding sequence is TGTGCTAGCGGGGGGACAGATACGCAGTATTTT.

The rearrangement links TRBV4-3 to TRBJ1-3; D is undetermined. The CDR3 loop spans 18 amino acids. V lost 0 bases to trimming and J lost 2 bases, with 17 bases between them. Per the germline V gene, CDR1 is LGHNA and CDR2 is YSLEER. The CDR3 nucleotides read TGCGCCAGCAGCCAAGATCAGGTCAGCCTCACGGCTGGAAACACCATATATTTT. It encodes CASSQDQVSLTAGNTIYF.

The J gene is TRBJ2-7, the V gene TRBV27; 10 bases fit TRBD1. With V trimmed by 6 bases and J by 2 bases, 7 bases remained unmatched. Looked up from germline, CDR1 is MNHEY and CDR2 is SMNVEV (reference sequence). The CDR3 length is 15 residues. The CDR3 region is CASRRGQGIPYEQYF. Here the CDR3 DNA reads TGTGCCAGCAGGCGGGGACAGGGGATCCCCTACGAGCAGTACTTC.

This clone was picked up a small number of times. The chain is built from TRBV30 and TRBJ2-2; no clear D gene. Per germline, CDR1 GTSNPN and CDR2 SVGIG (reference sequence). The CDR3 is 15 residues long. Trimming removed 2 bases from V and 2 bases from J, with 12 bases in between. CDR3 in DNA: TGTGCCTGGAGTCCTGACACTTTAAACACCGGGGAGCTGTTTTTT. It codes for CAWSPDTLNTGELFF.

The gene calls are TRBV27 and TRBJ2-2; TRBD2 is a possible D gene (7 bases). CDR3 length: 19 residues. Germline V gives CDR1 MNHEY, CDR2 SMNVEV (reference sequence). V was pared by 2 bases and J by 0 bases, with 19 bases between. The DNA of the CDR3 is TGTGCCAGCAGTTTAGCAGGCGGGGGCCTAATTACGAACACCGGGGAGCTGTTTTTT. Its protein product is CASSLAGGGLITNTGELFF.

J is TRBJ2-1 and V is TRBV7-6; a possible D gene is TRBD1 (6 bases). In germline, CDR1 is SGHVS, CDR2 FNYEAQ. CDR3 length: 14 amino acids. Trimming removed 5 bases from V and 6 bases from J, with 14 bases in between. The CDR3 coding sequence is TGTGCCAGCAGCCCCCAGACAGGACTCAATGAGCAGTTCTTC. It is translated as CASSPQTGLNEQFF. Together with reference TRBV7-6 and TRBJ2-1, the CDR3 gives the full variable domain: GAGVSQSPRYKVTKRGQDVALRCDPISGHVSLYWYRQALGQGPEFLTYFNYEAQQDKSGLPNDRFSAERPEGSISTLTIQRTEQRDSAMYRCASSPQTGLNEQFFGPGTRLTVL.

The genes are TRBV19 and TRBJ1-5; the match to TRBD1 covers 8 bases. The junction had 2 bases not matched to a gene; V was cut back by 3 bases and J by 4 bases. The CDR3 extends over 14 amino acids. Germline CDR1 is LNHDA and CDR2 is SQIVND (reference sequence). For the CDR3, the DNA is TGTGCCAGTAGTATGGGGACAGGTAATCAGCCCCAGCATTTT. Residues: CASSMGTGNQPQHF.

The genes are TRBV28 and TRBJ1-6; possible D gene TRBD1, 5 bases. With 7 bases removed from V and 0 bases from J, the gap between germline ends came to 16 bases. CDR3 length: 17 amino acids. Germline CDR1 and CDR2: MDHEN and SYDVKM. The DNA of the CDR3 is TGTGCCAGCACCCCCGGGACCGGGAGCTCCTATAATTCACCCCTCCACTTT. Translated, it gives CASTPGTGSSYNSPLHF. The complete variable domain, with remaining parts taken from reference TRBV28 and TRBJ1-6, reads DVKVTQSSRYLVKRTGEKVFLECVQDMDHENMFWYRQDPGLGLRLIYFSYDVKMKEKGDIPEGYSVSREKKERFSLILESASTNQTSMYLCASTPGTGSSYNSPLHFGNGTRLTVT.

This clone was picked up one time. The rearrangement links TRBV7-2 to TRBJ2-5; D unresolved. This CDR3 has 14 amino acids. Looked up from germline, CDR1 is SGHTA and CDR2 is FQGNSA. Deletions cut 1 base from V and 0 bases from J, with 6 bases between. CDR3 nucleotides: TGTGCCAGCAGCTTAGGCGGAAACCAAGAGACCCAGTACTTC. Protein product: CASSLGGNQETQYF.

This clone was picked up one time. CDR3 protein: CASSPGQQETQYF. As DNA, the CDR3 is TGTGCCAGCTCACCGGGACAGCAAGAGACCCAGTACTTC. This chain uses TRBV18 with TRBJ2-5; 7 positions match TRBD1. The CDR3 runs 13 residues. The V gene end was trimmed by 3 bases and the J gene end by 2 bases; junction bases not matched to a gene: 0. The V gene's germline CDR1 is KGHSH and CDR2 LQKENI.

The chain joins TRBV5-4 to TRBJ2-7, with D tentatively TRBD1 (5 bases). The CDR3 extends over 15 amino acids. Germline CDR1 reads SGHNT; CDR2 reads YYREEE (reference sequence). V was cut by 3 bases and J by 3 bases, with 16 bases left in between. DNA for the CDR3: TGTGCCAGCAGCTCCCGGCAGGGATCCTACTACGAGCAGTACTTC. Amino acid sequence: CASSSRQGSYYEQYF.

The gene calls are TRBV27 and TRBJ2-1; 8 positions agree with TRBD2. CDR1 is MNHEY and CDR2 is SMNVEV in the germline V gene (reference sequence). The ends lost 5 bases at V and 4 bases at J; junction bases unmatched: 4. The CDR3 totals 14 residues. The DNA for the CDR3 is TGTGCCAGCAGTATTAGCGGGGAATACAATGAGCAGTTCTTC. Protein product: CASSISGEYNEQFF.

This clone appeared a few times. The CDR3 loop is CASSLDGRWGYTF. CDR3 in DNA: TGCGCCAGCAGCTTGGATGGTAGATGGGGCTACACCTTC. The rearrangement joins TRBV5-1 to TRBJ1-2; the D is unclear. V was clipped by 0 bases and J by 8 bases, with 11 bases between them. The CDR3 is 13 amino acids. The germline V gene encodes CDR1 SGHRS and CDR2 YFSETQ.

Only a few counts were recorded for this clone. This chain joins TRBV19 and TRBJ1-5; 8 bases line up with TRBD1. Looked up from germline, CDR1 is LNHDA and CDR2 is SQIVND (reference sequence). Trimming at V came to 6 bases and at J to 4 bases, leaving 11 bases not matched to a gene. This CDR3 region has 16 residues. The CDR3 sequence is CASRNQGAPPNQPQHF. The CDR3 nucleotides read TGTGCCAGTAGGAACCAGGGGGCGCCCCCTAATCAGCCCCAGCATTTT.

This chain joins TRBV18 and TRBJ1-2; maybe TRBD1 (5 bases). Germline V gene lookup returns CDR1 KGHSH and CDR2 LQKENI. The length of the CDR3 is 15 residues. Trimming took 5 bases from V and 4 from J, leaving 17 bases between them. The CDR3: CASSFGTGRIYGYTF. Written as DNA, the CDR3 is TGTGCCAGCTCATTTGGAACAGGCAGAATCTATGGCTACACCTTC.

The V call is TRBV7-9, the J call TRBJ1-1; perhaps TRBD1 as D (6 bases). V was clipped by 8 bases and J by 7 bases, with 14 bases between them. There are 12 residues in the CDR3. Germline assignment: CDR1 SEHNR and CDR2 FQNEAQ (reference sequence). DNA of the CDR3: TGTGCCAGCGGAAACTTACAGGGTGAAGCTTTCTTT. Amino acid sequence: CASGNLQGEAFF.

V usage is TRBV6-1 and J usage is TRBJ1-2, with 7 positions matching TRBD1. The junction had 7 bases not matched to a gene; V was cut back by 6 bases and J by 6 bases. This CDR3 region has 13 residues. The V gene's germline CDR1 is MNHNS and CDR2 SASEGT. CDR3 protein: CASRMTGLDGYTF. In nucleotides, the CDR3 is TGTGCCAGCAGGATGACAGGGTTGGATGGCTACACCTTC.

The chain combines TRBV15 with TRBJ2-5, with TRBD1 as a possible D gene (6 bases). V was cut by 0 bases and J by 2 bases, with 13 bases left in between. Germline V gene data show CDR1 as LNHNV and CDR2 as YYDKDF (reference sequence). The CDR3 extends over 16 amino acids. Here the CDR3 reads CATSRDFTGRQETQYF. In DNA, the CDR3 is TGTGCCACCAGCAGAGATTTCACAGGGCGGCAAGAGACCCAGTACTTC. The full variable domain, its missing parts supplied by reference TRBV15 and TRBJ2-5, is DAMVIQNPRYQVTQFGKPVTLSCSQTLNHNVMYWYQQKSSQAPKLLFHYYDKDFNNEADTPDNFQSRRPNTSFCFLDIRSPGLGDTAMYLCATSRDFTGRQETQYFGPGTRLLVL.

The rearrangement links TRBV7-2 to TRBJ1-4; D is perhaps TRBD1 (5 bases). Germline assignment: CDR1 SGHTA and CDR2 FQGNSA. V was clipped by 5 bases and J by 11 bases, with 9 bases between them. The CDR3 is 11 residues long. CDR3 in amino acids: CASSQGAKLFF. DNA of the CDR3: TGTGCCAGCAGCCAAGGGGCGAAACTGTTTTTT. The variable domain in full, completed from reference TRBV7-2 and TRBJ1-4, reads GAGVSQSPSNKVTEKGKDVELRCDPISGHTALYWYRQSLGQGLEFLIYFQGNSAPDKSGLPSDRFSAERTGGSVSTLTIQRTQQEDSAVYLCASSQGAKLFFGSGTQLSVL.

This clone appeared once. This rearrangement joins TRBV11-2 to TRBJ2-7; TRBD1 matches 10 bases. Germline V gene lookup returns CDR1 SGHAT and CDR2 FQNNGV. The CDR3 extends over 14 amino acids. J gave up 2 bases and V 3 bases, and 1 base lay outside the gene matches. Here the CDR3 reads CASSLGQGPYEQYF. In nucleotides, the CDR3 is TGTGCCAGCAGCTTGGGACAGGGGCCCTACGAGCAGTACTTC. The variable domain in full, completed from reference TRBV11-2 and TRBJ2-7, reads EAGVAQSPRYKIIEKRQSVAFWCNPISGHATLYWYQQILGQGPKLLIQFQNNGVVDDSQLPKDRFSAERLKGVDSTLKIQPAKLEDSAVYLCASSLGQGPYEQYFGPGTRLTVT.

The chain links TRBV10-2 to TRBJ2-5; D unresolved. V was clipped by 8 bases and J by 4 bases, with 5 bases between them. The CDR3 length is 10 residues. Germline lookup yields CDR1 WSHSY and CDR2 SAAADI. The CDR3 reads CASGVETQYF. The CDR3 bases are TGCGCCAGCGGAGTAGAGACCCAGTACTTC.

V usage is TRBV7-2 and J usage is TRBJ2-1, with 7 bases aligning to TRBD2. V was clipped by 5 bases and J by 3 bases; unmatched bases: 4. This CDR3 contains 14 residues. Looked up from germline, CDR1 is SGHTA and CDR2 is FQGNSA. CDR3 nucleotide sequence: TGTGCCAGCAGCCCTAGCGGTCTCTACAATGAGCAGTTCTTC. It encodes CASSPSGLYNEQFF. Looking up the rest from reference TRBV7-2 and TRBJ2-1 gives the full variable domain: GAGVSQSPSNKVTEKGKDVELRCDPISGHTALYWYRQSLGQGLEFLIYFQGNSAPDKSGLPSDRFSAERTGGSVSTLTIQRTQQEDSAVYLCASSPSGLYNEQFFGPGTRLTVL.

V is TRBV11-2 and J is TRBJ2-1; maybe TRBD1 (5 bases). There are 14 residues in the CDR3. V was cut by 5 bases and J by 4 bases, with 12 bases left in between. Germline V gene lookup returns CDR1 SGHAT and CDR2 FQNNGV. Here the CDR3 DNA reads TGTGCCAGCAGCCCCACAGGAGCTTACAATGAGCAGTTCTTC. It specifies CASSPTGAYNEQFF.

The chain is built from TRBV7-2 and TRBJ2-3, with a possible D match to TRBD2 (5 bases). Germline V gene lookup returns CDR1 SGHTA and CDR2 FQGNSA. The CDR3 is 14 residues long. V lost 4 bases and J lost 2, with 10 bases in between. CDR3 DNA: TGTGCCAGCAGCTCCGGACTTAACACAGATACGCAGTATTTT. Translating gives CASSSGLNTDTQYF.